This T cell receptor (beta chain) appears in the sequencing data of a study of cytomegalovirus exposure and HLA in healthy donors. Germline-derived CDR1 and CDR2 are MNHNY and SVGAGI (reference sequence). The CDR3 is made up of 15 amino acids. Trimming removed 6 bases from V and 6 bases from J; junction bases left unmatched: 11. Vbeta (60) and Jbeta (13) primers were used in the PCR. Here immunoSEQ multiplex PCR was the method, and the copy in TCRdb shows in-frame clones only, minus some. This repertoire includes around 140,000 clones. The J gene is TRBJ2-7, the V gene TRBV6-6, with TRBD2 matching over 10 bases. The receptor's source is a woman in her 40s in good health and CMV-seropositive. Sequencing input: PBMCs. CDR3 loop: CASSTLAGGLSEQYF. The CDR3 bases are TGTGCCAGCAGCACTTTAGCGGGAGGTCTTAGCGAGCAGTACTTC.